These T cell receptor beta chains were read from a single sample in a study of T cell changes during pregnancy in multiple sclerosis. The assay was immunoSEQ multiplex PCR, and TCRdb's table has in-frame clones only and misses some. The sample has approximately 100,000 clones; approximately 94% are singletons. Sequenced here: peripheral blood, sampled before pregnancy. All receptors come from a female donor with multiple sclerosis, enrolled in a pregnancy study. The CDR3 runs from the conserved cysteine through the conserved F or W. A D gene is named only where the DNA matches it firmly. Size is omitted from some rows. Given values are once, few, many or a class for expanded clones.

>TRBD2|TRBV19|TRBJ2-2|-
TGTGCCAGTGTACCTATAGCGGGAGGTGGGGAGCTGTTTTTT
CASVPIAGGGELFF
>TRBD1|TRBV9|TRBJ1-1|few
TGTGCCAGCAGCGAGACAGGGGTCCAGAACACTGAAGCTTTCTTT
CASSETGVQNTEAFF
>TRBD1|TRBV6-1|TRBJ1-1|once
TGTGCCAGCAGCCACGGGACAGGTTTGAACACTGAAGCTTTCTTT
CASSHGTGLNTEAFF
>TRBD1|TRBV16|TRBJ1-5|-
TGTGCCAGCAGCACTACTTCTGGGACAGGGGGAAATCAGCCCCAGCATTTT
CASSTTSGTGGNQPQHF
>TRBD2|TRBV4-2|TRBJ2-7|-
TGTGCCAGCAGCCAACCGGGGGGGTCCGAGCAGTACTTC
CASSQPGGSEQYF
>-|TRBV2|TRBJ2-5|-
TGTGCCAGCAGTGAAGCGCAGGGTACAGGGCAAGAGACCCAGTACTTC
CASSEAQGTGQETQYF
>TRBD2|TRBV14|TRBJ2-1|-
TGTGCCAGCAGCCTTAGCGGGACTTCCTACAATGAGCAGTTCTTC
CASSLSGTSYNEQFF
>-|TRBV7-9|TRBJ2-3|-
TGTGCCAGCAGCTTTATGTCTACCACTAGCACAGATACGCAGTATTTT
CASSFMSTTSTDTQYF
>-|TRBV2|TRBJ1-5|-
TGTGCCAGCAGTGAAGGTCAGGTCAATCAGCCCCAGCATTTT
CASSEGQVNQPQHF
>-|TRBV28|TRBJ2-5|once
TGTGCCAGCAGTTTAGGGCATAAAGTTAAGACCCAGTACTTC
CASSLGHKVKTQYF
>TRBD2|TRBV29-1|TRBJ2-3|once
TGCAGCGTTGGACGACTAGCGGGAGCTCTTGATACGCAGTATTTT
CSVGRLAGALDTQYF
>TRBD2|TRBV2|TRBJ2-1|-
TGTGCCAGCAGTGAACGAGCGGGAGGGTTTGGCAATGAGCAGTTCTTC
CASSERAGGFGNEQFF
>TRBD1|TRBV29-1|TRBJ2-1|-
TGCAGCGTTGAGGGGACAGGTAACTACAATGAGCAGTTCTTC
CSVEGTGNYNEQFF
>TRBD2|TRBV9|TRBJ2-1|-
TGTGCCAGCAGCGACCTCAGCGGGACTAGCGGCTACAATGAGCAGTTCTTC
CASSDLSGTSGYNEQFF
>-|TRBV18|TRBJ1-5|-
TGTGCCAGCTCACTATATAGCAATCAGCCCCAGCATTTT
CASSLYSNQPQHF
>-|TRBV6-4|TRBJ1-4|-
TGTGCCAGCAGCCTAAGTGGCAGGGGAGATGAAAAACTGTTTTTT
CASSLSGRGDEKLFF
>-|TRBV13|TRBJ2-5|-
TGTGCCAGCAGCCGCAGGGGAAACCAAGAGACCCAGTACTTC
CASSRRGNQETQYF
>-|TRBV9|TRBJ2-3|-
TGTGCCAGCTCTGCGAGCACAGATACGCAGTATTTT
CASSASTDTQYF
>TRBD2|TRBV5-1|TRBJ2-5|-
TGCGCCAGCAGCTTTTGGGCGGGAGGGGTCCAAGAGACCCAGTACTTC
CASSFWAGGVQETQYF
>TRBD2|TRBV30|TRBJ2-5|-
TGTGCCTGGCGCCTTCTAGCGGTGGGGACCCAGTACTTC
CAWRLLAVGTQYF
>-|TRBV12-5|TRBJ1-1|-
TGTGCTAGTGGTTTGGTACCCGGGGGAGTTAGTGAAGCTTTCTTT
CASGLVPGGVSEAFF
>-|TRBV15|TRBJ2-1|-
TGTGCCACCAGCAGAGCTCGGGGGAATGAGCAGTTCTTC
CATSRARGNEQFF
>-|TRBV4-1|TRBJ1-1|-
TGCGCCAGCAGCCAAGATCGGAGGGCTCGAACTGAAGCTTTCTTT
CASSQDRRARTEAFF
>TRBD1|TRBV2|TRBJ2-5|-
TGTGCCAGCAGGGATTGGACAGGGGAACACCAAGAGACCCAGTACTTC
CASRDWTGEHQETQYF
>TRBD1|TRBV6-1|TRBJ2-4|-
TGTGCCAGCAGTGCTCCTCCCGGACAGGGCACCAAAAACATTCAGTACTTC
CASSAPPGQGTKNIQYF
>TRBD1|TRBV6-1|TRBJ1-1|-
TGTGCCAGCAGTGAAGCGGGCCGGGACAGGGGGTTCAACACTGAAGCTTTCTTT
CASSEAGRDRGFNTEAFF
>-|TRBV6-5|TRBJ1-3|-
TGTGCCAGCAGGAAAAGTGCAGCTGGAAACACCATATATTTT
CASRKSAAGNTIYF
>TRBD1|TRBV7-8|TRBJ1-2|-
TGTGCCAGCAGCTTTTCTGTGTCAGGGGGGTTGAAGGCTTATGGCTACACCTTC
CASSFSVSGGLKAYGYTF
>TRBD2|TRBV4-2|TRBJ2-2|-
TGTGCCAGCAGCCAGGCTCTAGCGGGAGCGCGGACCGGGGAGCTGTTTTTT
CASSQALAGARTGELFF
>-|TRBV19|TRBJ2-7|-
TGTGCCAGTAGTAGAGGTGGAACCCAACCCTACGAGCAGTACTTC
CASSRGGTQPYEQYF
>-|TRBV18|TRBJ2-7|once
TGTGCCAGCTCACCTAAGGCGGGATACTACGAGCAGTACTTC
CASSPKAGYYEQYF
>TRBD2|TRBV11-2|TRBJ2-4|-
TGTGCCAGCAGCCCTAGCGGGGTACTAGCCAAAAACATTCAGTACTTC
CASSPSGVLAKNIQYF
>TRBD1|TRBV5-4|TRBJ2-3|-
TGTGCCAGCAGCTCCCCGGGACAGGGGTTAGGCACAGATACGCAGTATTTT
CASSSPGQGLGTDTQYF
>-|TRBV6-1|TRBJ2-1|once
TGTGCCAGCAGTGGGACCCCCAACGGGGATGAGCAGTTCTTC
CASSGTPNGDEQFF
>TRBD1|TRBV18|TRBJ1-5|-
TGTGCCAGCACCAGACAGGGAGGCATTGAGCAGCCCCAGCATTTT
CASTRQGGIEQPQHF
>TRBD2|TRBV29-1|TRBJ2-7|-
TGCAGCGTTGAAGGGGCTAGCGGGAGCTACGAGCAGTACTTC
CSVEGASGSYEQYF
>-|TRBV27|TRBJ2-7|-
TGTGCCAGCAGGGGCGTGGGCGGGATGTATCACGAGCAGTACTTC
CASRGVGGMYHEQYF
>TRBD2|TRBV30|TRBJ2-1|-
TGTGCCTGGGCCGGACTAGCCCCCTACAATGAGCAGTTCTTC
CAWAGLAPYNEQFF
>TRBD2|TRBV27|TRBJ2-7|-
TGTGCCAGCAGTCCCAGCGGGACCCCCCCGGGGCAGTACTTC
CASSPSGTPPGQYF
>TRBD2|TRBV9|TRBJ2-2|-
TGTGCCAGCAGCGAGACTAGCGCGGACGGGGAGCTGTTTTTT
CASSETSADGELFF
>-|TRBV6-1|TRBJ1-2|-
TGTGCCAGCAGTGAGCCACAGGGTTTTGTATCGGGCTACACCTTC
CASSEPQGFVSGYTF
>-|TRBV7-9|TRBJ2-7|-
TGTGCCAGTGACTTCGAGGGTTATGGCGAGCAGTACTTC
CASDFEGYGEQYF
>-|TRBV27|TRBJ2-2|-
TGTGCCAGCAGTCCCAGGACTAACACCGGGGAGCTGTTTTTT
CASSPRTNTGELFF
>-|TRBV5-1|TRBJ1-1|-
TGCGCCAGCAGCTTGGCTGGGATGGGACATCAGGGGACTGAAGCTTTCTTT
CASSLAGMGHQGTEAFF
>TRBD2|TRBV4-2|TRBJ2-5|-
TGTGCCAGCAGCCAACCTCTAGCGGGAGTAGAGACCCAGTACTTC
CASSQPLAGVETQYF
>TRBD1|TRBV30|TRBJ1-5|-
TGTGCCTGGAACAGGGGACCCAATCAGCCCCAGCATTTT
CAWNRGPNQPQHF
>-|TRBV7-9|TRBJ1-1|-
TGTGCCAGCAGCCACGGGACAAACTCAGAGGCTTTCTTT
CASSHGTNSEAFF
>TRBD1|TRBV5-1|TRBJ2-3|-
TGCGCCAGCAGCGAAGGACAGGCTAGCACAGATACGCAGTATTTT
CASSEGQASTDTQYF
>-|TRBV19|TRBJ2-3|-
TGTGCCAGTAGTATTGCAGGCACAGATACGCAGTATTTT
CASSIAGTDTQYF
>TRBD1|TRBV19|TRBJ2-1|-
TGTGCCAGTAGAAAGTTGGGGACAGGCTCCTACAATGAGCAGTTCTTC
CASRKLGTGSYNEQFF
>TRBD2|TRBV7-6|TRBJ2-7|-
TGTGCCAGCAGTCCACTAGCGGGAGGTCGATACGAGCAGTACTTC
CASSPLAGGRYEQYF
>TRBD1|TRBV6-1|TRBJ2-5|-
TGTGCCAGCAGTGAGCGCAGGGGGCGAGAGGAGACCCAGTACTTC
CASSERRGREETQYF
>-|TRBV7-2|TRBJ1-4|-
TGTGCCAGCAGCCAGCCGACAGGCTCAAATGAAAAACTGTTTTTT
CASSQPTGSNEKLFF
>-|TRBV7-2|TRBJ1-4|-
TGTGCCAGCAGCCTGCGGGGAGCCGTAACTAATGAAAAACTGTTTTTT
CASSLRGAVTNEKLFF